This TCR beta chain was recovered during a study of cytomegalovirus exposure and HLA in healthy donors. The PCR ran on 60 Vbeta and 13 Jbeta primers. Method: immunoSEQ multiplex PCR; TCRdb's copy keeps in-frame clones and lacks some. The sample has 200,000 to 250,000 clones; around 79% are singletons. Notes on the study in general: Later work showed greater clonal expansion in HLA-associated TCR beta chains than in equally common others.

In the case of this clone: Its target is unknown.

Trimming took 3 bases from V and 3 from J; bases not matched to a gene: 4. From germline, CDR1 is GTSNPN and CDR2 SVGIG (reference sequence). The CDR3 totals 13 residues. The receptor comes from a man younger than 30 in good health and CMV-seronegative. J is TRBJ1-1 and V is TRBV30, with 7 bases identical to TRBD1. Sequencing input: PBMCs. CDR3: CAWSGRGDTEAFF. DNA for the CDR3: TGTGCCTGGAGCGGCAGGGGGGACACTGAAGCTTTCTTT.